This entry features one TCR beta chain sequence. The antigen is undetermined. The data derive from a study of cytomegalovirus exposure and HLA in healthy donors. Study-level background: The same platform used for the 666 first-cohort repertoires was also used for the 120 validation repertoires, as a later analysis reported. Study-wide results and caveats: According to the study, some 160 TCR beta chains were cytomegalovirus-associated. Reported performance of the classifier showed diagnosis of cytomegalovirus status with high specificity and sensitivity. The CMV antigen specificity of a few CMV-associated chains was confirmed through in vitro analysis.

The table came from immunoSEQ multiplex PCR; TCRdb's copy has only in-frame clones and leaves some out. The sample carries approximately 150,000 clones, 87% recorded once. In germline, CDR1 is LNHDA, CDR2 SQIVND (reference sequence). V lost 5 bases and J lost 0, with 20 bases in between. The CDR3 is 18 amino acids. This chain uses TRBV19 with TRBJ2-1; no clear D gene. This sequence originates from a man aged 18 to 30 in good health and CMV-seropositive. The sequenced material came from PBMCs. CDR3 DNA: TGTGCCAGTAGTGCCTTCTTTTCGGAGCGAGGCTCCTACAATGAGCAGTTCTTC. Translated: CASSAFFSERGSYNEQFF. The entire variable domain, with the rest obtained from reference TRBV19 and TRBJ2-1, is as follows: DGGITQSPKYLFRKEGQNVTLSCEQNLNHDAMYWYRQDPGQGLRLIYYSQIVNDFQKGDIAEGYSVSREKKESFPLTVTSAQKNPTAFYLCASSAFFSERGSYNEQFFGPGTRLTVL.